This section outlines one T cell receptor beta chain sequence together with its context. Its antigen is unknown. The data are from a study of blood T cells in healthy people across ages. The germline V gene has CDR1 SNHLY and CDR2 FYNNEI. The V and J ends lost 4 bases and 0 bases respectively, with 10 bases between them. CDR3 length equals 14 residues. Those donating, healthy Caucasian individuals from Russia, were aged roughly 6 to 90. Findings of the study overall: Age brought a roughly linear fall in TCR beta diversity measured per million T cells.

A second roughly 6 to 12 cycle PCR used barcoded and J-beta primers. TCRdb analysed the 5' RACE reads with MiXCR anew, one entry per CDR3 protein. The sample holds 1 million to 1.2 million distinct CDR3 sequences, around two fifths seen once. The gene calls are TRBV2 and TRBJ2-7; tentatively, D is TRBD1 (5 bases). The sequencing input was blood. This TCR was recovered from a man between 18 and 29 years old in good health. CDR3 region: CASSGQGSSYEQYF. DNA for the CDR3: TGTGCCAGCAGTGGTCAGGGAAGCTCCTACGAGCAGTACTTC. The entire variable domain, with the rest obtained from reference TRBV2 and TRBJ2-7, is as follows: EPEVTQTPSHQVTQMGQEVILRCVPISNHLYFYWYRQILGQKVEFLVSFYNNEISEKSEIFDDQFSVERPDGSNFTLKIRSTKLEDSAMYFCASSGQGSSYEQYFGPGTRLTVT.